This TCR beta chain stems from a study of T cell changes during pregnancy in multiple sclerosis. Only in-frame clones appear in the TCRdb table, and some are missing; sequencing was by immunoSEQ multiplex PCR. The sample lists approximately 70,000 clones, 85% to 95% occurring once. The CDR3 covers 20 residues. CDR1 and CDR2 (germline): MNHEY, SMNVEV (reference sequence). Losses at the gene ends were 4 bases for V and 0 bases for J; bases not matched to a gene: 19. The sample here was CD4+ T cells from peripheral blood mononuclear cells, taken before pregnancy. The chain uses TRBV27 and TRBJ1-2; 8 bases align to TRBD1. This clonotype was obtained from a female donor with multiple sclerosis, enrolled in a pregnancy study. The CDR3 bases are TGTGCCAGCAGTTCACGACGACCCACTGGACAGGGAACGACTAACTATGGCTACACCTTC. Its protein is CASSSRRPTGQGTTNYGYTF.